This TCR beta chain was captured in a study of blood T cell repertoires in COVID-19. At the level of the study: Donors in the United States, Italy and Spain gave samples during acute or convalescent COVID-19. T cells, B-cell-depleted T cells, or PBMCs supplied cDNA or gDNA.

In the study's own analysis: Amplified reference gene primers provided the basis for estimating nucleated cell counts. Here immunoSEQ multiplex PCR was the method, and the copy in TCRdb shows in-frame clones only, minus some. The DNA was the basis for D and trimming; V, J and clone size are from that table. The data show some 95,000 clones, about 90% seen once. Trimming removed 4 bases from V and 1 base from J, with 13 bases in between. CDR3 length equals 15 residues. CDR1 and CDR2 from the germline V gene are MNHEY and SVGAGI. This clonotype originated in a human donor with active COVID-19. The donor label of this sample is uncertain. The chain carries TRBV6-5 and TRBJ1-1; TRBD1 might be the D (6 bases). Sequenced sample: peripheral blood. The CDR3 DNA reads as TGTGCCAGCAGTTCCCCGCGGGGGGCGAACACTGAAGCTTTCTTT. This sequence encodes CASSSPRGANTEAFF.